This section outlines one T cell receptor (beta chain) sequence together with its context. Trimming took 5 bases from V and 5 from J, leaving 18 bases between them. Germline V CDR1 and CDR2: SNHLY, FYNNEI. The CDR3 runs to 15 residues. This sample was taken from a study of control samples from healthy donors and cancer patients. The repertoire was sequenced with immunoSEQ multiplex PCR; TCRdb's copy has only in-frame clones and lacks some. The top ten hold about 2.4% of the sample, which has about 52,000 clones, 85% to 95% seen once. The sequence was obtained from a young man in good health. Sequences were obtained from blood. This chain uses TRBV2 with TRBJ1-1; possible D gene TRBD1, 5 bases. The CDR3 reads CASSTGRGAGTEAFF. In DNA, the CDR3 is TGTGCCAGCAGTACTGGTAGGGGCGCGGGGACTGAAGCTTTCTTT.